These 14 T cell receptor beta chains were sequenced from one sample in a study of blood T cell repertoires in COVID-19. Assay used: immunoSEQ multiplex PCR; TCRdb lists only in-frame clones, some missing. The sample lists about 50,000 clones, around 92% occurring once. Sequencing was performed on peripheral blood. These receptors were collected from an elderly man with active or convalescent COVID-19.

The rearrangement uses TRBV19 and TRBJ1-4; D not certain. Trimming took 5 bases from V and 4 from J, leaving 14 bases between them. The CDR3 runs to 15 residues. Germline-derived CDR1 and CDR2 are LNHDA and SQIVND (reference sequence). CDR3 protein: CASSATGYINEKLFF. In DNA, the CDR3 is TGTGCCAGTAGTGCAACGGGGTATATTAATGAAAAACTGTTTTTT.

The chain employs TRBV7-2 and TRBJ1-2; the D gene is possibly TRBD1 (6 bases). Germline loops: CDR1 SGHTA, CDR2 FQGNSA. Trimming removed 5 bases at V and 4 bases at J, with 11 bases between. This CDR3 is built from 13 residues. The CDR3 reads CASSPVGGYGYTF. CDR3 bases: TGTGCCAGCAGCCCCGTAGGGGGCTATGGCTACACCTTC.

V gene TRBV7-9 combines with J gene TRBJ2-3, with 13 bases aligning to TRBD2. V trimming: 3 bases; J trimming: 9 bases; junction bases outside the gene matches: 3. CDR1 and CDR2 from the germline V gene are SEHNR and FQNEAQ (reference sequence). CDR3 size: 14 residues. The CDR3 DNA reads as TGTGCCAGCAGCTTGGGGACTAGCGGGATCACGCAGTATTTT. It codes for CASSLGTSGITQYF.

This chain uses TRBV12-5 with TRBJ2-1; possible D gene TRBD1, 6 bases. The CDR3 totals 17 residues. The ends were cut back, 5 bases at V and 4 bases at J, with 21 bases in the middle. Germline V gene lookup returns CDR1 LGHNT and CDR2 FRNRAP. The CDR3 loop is CASGLGVRGGVYNEQFF. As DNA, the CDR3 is TGTGCTAGTGGTCTGGGGGTTAGAGGGGGAGTATACAATGAGCAGTTCTTC.

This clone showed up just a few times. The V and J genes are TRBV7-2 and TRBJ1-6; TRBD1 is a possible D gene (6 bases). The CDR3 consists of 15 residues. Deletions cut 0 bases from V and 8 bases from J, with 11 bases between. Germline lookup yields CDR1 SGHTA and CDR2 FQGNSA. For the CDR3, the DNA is TGTGCCAGCAGCTTAGCTTGGGGGGGCGATTCACCCCTCCACTTT. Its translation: CASSLAWGGDSPLHF.

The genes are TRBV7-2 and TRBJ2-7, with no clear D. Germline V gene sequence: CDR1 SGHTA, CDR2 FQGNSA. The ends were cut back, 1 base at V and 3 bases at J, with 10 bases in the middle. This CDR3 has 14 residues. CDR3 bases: TGTGCCAGCAGCTTAGACCACTACCTCTACGAGCAGTACTTC. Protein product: CASSLDHYLYEQYF.

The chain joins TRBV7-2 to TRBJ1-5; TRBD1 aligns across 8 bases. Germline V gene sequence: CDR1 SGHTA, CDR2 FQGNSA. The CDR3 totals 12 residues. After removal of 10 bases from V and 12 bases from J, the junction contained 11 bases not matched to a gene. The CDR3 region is CATSRQGTHQHF. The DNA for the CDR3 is TGTGCCACCTCGAGACAGGGGACCCACCAGCATTTT.

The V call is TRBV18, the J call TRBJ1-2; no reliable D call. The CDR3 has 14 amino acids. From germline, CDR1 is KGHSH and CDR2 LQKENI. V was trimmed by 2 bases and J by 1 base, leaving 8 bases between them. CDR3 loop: CASSPAGVNYGYTF. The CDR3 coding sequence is TGTGCCAGCTCACCAGCCGGGGTTAACTATGGCTACACCTTC.

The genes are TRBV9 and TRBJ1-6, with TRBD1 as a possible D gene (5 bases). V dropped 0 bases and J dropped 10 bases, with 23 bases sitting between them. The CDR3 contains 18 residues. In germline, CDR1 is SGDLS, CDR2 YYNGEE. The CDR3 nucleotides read TGTGCCAGCAGCGTAGAGCCCAGGGTTGAGGTATCTGGATCACCCCTCCACTTT. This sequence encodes CASSVEPRVEVSGSPLHF.

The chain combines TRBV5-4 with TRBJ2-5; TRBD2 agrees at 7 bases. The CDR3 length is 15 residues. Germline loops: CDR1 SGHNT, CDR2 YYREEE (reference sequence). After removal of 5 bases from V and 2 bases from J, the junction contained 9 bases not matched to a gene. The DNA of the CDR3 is TGTGCCAGCAGTTCGGCGGGGGTGTCACAAGAGACCCAGTACTTC. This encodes CASSSAGVSQETQYF.

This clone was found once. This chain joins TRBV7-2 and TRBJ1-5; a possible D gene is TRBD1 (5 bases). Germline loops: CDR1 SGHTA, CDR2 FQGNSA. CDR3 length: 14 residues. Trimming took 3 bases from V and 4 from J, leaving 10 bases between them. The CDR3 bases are TGTGCCAGCAGCTTGGGGGGGGTTAATCAGCCCCAGCATTTT. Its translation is CASSLGGVNQPQHF.

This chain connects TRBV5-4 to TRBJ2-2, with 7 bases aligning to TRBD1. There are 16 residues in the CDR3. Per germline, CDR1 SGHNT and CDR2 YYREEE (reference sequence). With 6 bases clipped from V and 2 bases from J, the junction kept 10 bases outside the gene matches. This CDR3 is CASTKNPGGNTGELFF. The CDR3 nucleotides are TGTGCCAGCACCAAGAACCCAGGGGGTAACACCGGGGAGCTGTTTTTT. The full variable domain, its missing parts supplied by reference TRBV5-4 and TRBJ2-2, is ETGVTQSPTHLIKTRGQQVTLRCSSQSGHNTVSWYQQALGQGPQFIFQYYREEENGRGNFPPRFSGLQFPNYSSELNVNALELDDSALYLCASTKNPGGNTGELFFGEGSRLTVL.

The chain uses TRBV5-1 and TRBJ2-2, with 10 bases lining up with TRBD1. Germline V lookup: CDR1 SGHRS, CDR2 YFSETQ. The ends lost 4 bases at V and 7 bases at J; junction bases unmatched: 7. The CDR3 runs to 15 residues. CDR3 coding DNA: TGCGCCAGCAGCCGTAGACAGGGGGCCGGCGGGGAGCTGTTTTTT. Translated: CASSRRQGAGGELFF. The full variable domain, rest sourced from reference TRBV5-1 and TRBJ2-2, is KAGVTQTPRYLIKTRGQQVTLSCSPISGHRSVSWYQQTPGQGLQFLFEYFSETQRNKGNFPGRFSGRQFSNSRSEMNVSTLELGDSALYLCASSRRQGAGGELFFGEGSRLTVL.

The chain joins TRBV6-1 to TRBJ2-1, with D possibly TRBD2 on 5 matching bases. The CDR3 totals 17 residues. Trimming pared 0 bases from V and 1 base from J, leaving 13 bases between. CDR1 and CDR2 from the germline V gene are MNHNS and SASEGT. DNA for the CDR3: TGTGCCAGCAGTGAAGCTCTGCTAGCCTTATCCTACAATGAGCAGTTCTTC. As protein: CASSEALLALSYNEQFF.